This T cell receptor beta chain was retrieved from a study of blood T cell repertoires in COVID-19. Study details: The analysed material was cDNA or gDNA that came from T cells, B-cell-depleted T cells, or PBMCs.

Sequenced by immunoSEQ multiplex PCR; TCRdb stores in-frame clones only, minus some. The sample consists of some 120,000 clones, around 80% of them appearing once. Trimming removed 5 bases from V and 4 bases from J; junction bases left unmatched: 7. This CDR3 has 15 amino acids. Germline V lookup: CDR1 SNHLY, CDR2 FYNNEI. Sequencing was carried out using peripheral blood. The chain couples TRBV2 to TRBJ1-2, with 10 bases that match TRBD1. The sequence was collected from a man between 65 and 79 years old with acute or convalescent COVID-19. The CDR3 loop is CASSNIRDRGYGYTF. In DNA form, the CDR3 reads TGTGCCAGCAGTAACATCCGGGACAGGGGCTATGGCTACACCTTC.